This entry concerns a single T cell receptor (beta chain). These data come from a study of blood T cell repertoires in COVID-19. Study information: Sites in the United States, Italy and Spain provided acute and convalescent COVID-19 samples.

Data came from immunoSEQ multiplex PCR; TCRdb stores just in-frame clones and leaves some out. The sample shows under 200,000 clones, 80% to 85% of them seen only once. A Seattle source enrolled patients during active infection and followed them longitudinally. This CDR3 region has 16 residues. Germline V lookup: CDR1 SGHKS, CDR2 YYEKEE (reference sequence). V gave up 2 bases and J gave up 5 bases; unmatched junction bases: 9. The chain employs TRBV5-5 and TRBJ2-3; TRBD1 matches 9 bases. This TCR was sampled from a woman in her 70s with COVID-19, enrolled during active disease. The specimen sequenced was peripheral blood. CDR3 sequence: CASSFRRQGEGDTQYF. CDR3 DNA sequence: TGTGCCAGCAGCTTTCGAAGACAGGGGGAGGGAGATACGCAGTATTTT.